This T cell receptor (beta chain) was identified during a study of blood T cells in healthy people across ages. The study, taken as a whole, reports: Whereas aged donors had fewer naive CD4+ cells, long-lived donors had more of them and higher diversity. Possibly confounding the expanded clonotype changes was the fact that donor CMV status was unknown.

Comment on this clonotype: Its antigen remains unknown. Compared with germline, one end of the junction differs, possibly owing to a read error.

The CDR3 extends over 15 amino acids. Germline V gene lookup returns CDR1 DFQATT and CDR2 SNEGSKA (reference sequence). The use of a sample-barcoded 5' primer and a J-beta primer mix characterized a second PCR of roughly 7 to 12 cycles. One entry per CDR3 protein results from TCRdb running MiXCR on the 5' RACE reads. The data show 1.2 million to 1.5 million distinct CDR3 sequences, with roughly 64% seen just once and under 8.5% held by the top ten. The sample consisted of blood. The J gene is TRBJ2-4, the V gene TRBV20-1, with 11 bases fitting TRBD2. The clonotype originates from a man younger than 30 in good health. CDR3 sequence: CSANSGGGARNIQYF. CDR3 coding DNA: TGCAGTGCTAATAGCGGGGGGGGAGCCAGAAACATTCAGTACTTC.